This T cell receptor beta chain emerged from a study of T-cell reconstitution after alpha-beta-depleted transplantation in children. Whole-study results and caveats: The main origin of T-cell counts and diversity one year after transplant was newly produced T cells. At around two months after transplant, the alpha-beta T cells were reportedly derived from several hundred expanded clones that came from non-depleted graft cells. Surviving recipient T cells and thymic progenitors produced the high day-60 TCRbeta diversity seen in some patients.

Construction of the TCRbeta library involved unique molecular identifiers. TCRdb used MiXCR to reprocess the PCR reads, holding one entry per CDR3 protein. The table lists around 300,000 distinct CDR3 sequences, 6% to 10% of them singletons, with approximately 9.1% in the top ten. This clonotype appeared many times. Its antigen is as yet unknown. The V and J ends lost 6 bases and 4 bases, in that order; junction bases with no gene match: 9. Germline lookup yields CDR1 MGHDK and CDR2 SYGVNS. The CDR3 consists of 15 residues. Sample: peripheral blood, taken 360 days after TCRalphabeta/CD19-depleted stem cell transplant. The receptor's source is a female patient aged 2-15 years who had a stem cell transplant for Fanconi anemia, so the T cells may come from the graft donor. The V gene is TRBV25-1, the J gene TRBJ2-1; 7 positions agree with TRBD2. Written as DNA, the CDR3 is TGTGCCAGCAGCCTCCCTGGAGCGGGGTACAATGAGCAGTTCTTC. Protein: CASSLPGAGYNEQFF.